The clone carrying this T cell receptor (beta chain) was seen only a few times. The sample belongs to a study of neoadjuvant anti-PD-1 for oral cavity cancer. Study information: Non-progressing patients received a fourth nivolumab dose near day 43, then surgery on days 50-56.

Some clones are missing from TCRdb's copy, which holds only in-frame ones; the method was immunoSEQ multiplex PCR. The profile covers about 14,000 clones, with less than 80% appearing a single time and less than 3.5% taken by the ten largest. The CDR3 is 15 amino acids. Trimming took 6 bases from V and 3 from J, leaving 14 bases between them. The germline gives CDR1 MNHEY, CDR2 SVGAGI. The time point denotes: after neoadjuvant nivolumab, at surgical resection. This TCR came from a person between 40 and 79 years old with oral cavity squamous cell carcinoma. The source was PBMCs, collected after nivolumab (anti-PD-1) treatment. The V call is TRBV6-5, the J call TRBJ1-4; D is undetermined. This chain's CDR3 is CASRGPGVPNEKLFF. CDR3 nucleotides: TGTGCCAGCAGGGGCCCAGGCGTTCCTAATGAAAAACTGTTTTTT.